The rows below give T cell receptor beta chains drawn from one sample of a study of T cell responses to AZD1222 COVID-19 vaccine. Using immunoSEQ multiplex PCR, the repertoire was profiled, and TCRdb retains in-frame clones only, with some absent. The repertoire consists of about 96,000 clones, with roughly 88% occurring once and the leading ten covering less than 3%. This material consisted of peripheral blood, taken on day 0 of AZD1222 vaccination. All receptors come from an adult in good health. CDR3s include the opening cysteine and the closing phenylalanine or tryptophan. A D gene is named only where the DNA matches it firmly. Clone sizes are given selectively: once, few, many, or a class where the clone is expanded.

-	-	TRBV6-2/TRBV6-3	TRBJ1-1	TGTGCCAGCAGTTACCGGGGGGCAAAGAACACTGAAGCTTTCTTT	CASSYRGAKNTEAFF
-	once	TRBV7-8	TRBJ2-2	-	CASSPLFRFGGNTGELFF
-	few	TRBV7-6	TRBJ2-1	TGTGCCAGCAGCGGGGCAGGGGCGATCAATGAGCAGTTCTTC	CASSGAGAINEQFF
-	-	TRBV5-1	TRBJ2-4	TGCGCCAGCAGCCCAGGGACTGCACCCGATATTTCCAAAAACATTCAGTACTTC	CASSPGTAPDISKNIQYF
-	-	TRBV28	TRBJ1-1	TGTGCCGCCTTAGGACCGACTAACACTGAAGCTTTCTTT	CAALGPTNTEAFF
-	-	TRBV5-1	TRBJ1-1	TGCGCCAGCAGCTTCAAGGGGACCGGCACTGAAGCTTTCTTT	CASSFKGTGTEAFF
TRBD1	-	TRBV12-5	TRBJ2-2	TGTGCTAGTGGTTTGACGACCGGGACAGCAGCCGGGGAGCTGTTTTTT	CASGLTTGTAAGELFF
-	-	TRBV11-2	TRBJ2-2	TGTGCCAGCAGCTTAGGGACCGGCTACGGTGCCGGGGAGCTGTTTTTT	CASSLGTGYGAGELFF
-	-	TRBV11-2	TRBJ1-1	TGTGCCAGCAGCCCATTTGGACTCGGCACTGAAGCTTTCTTT	CASSPFGLGTEAFF
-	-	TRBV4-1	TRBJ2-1	TGCGCCAGCAGCCACCGGGGGTACAATGAGCAGTTCTTC	CASSHRGYNEQFF
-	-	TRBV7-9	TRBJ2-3	TGTGCCAGCAGCTTATGGGGAAGAGGAACAGATACGCAGTATTTT	CASSLWGRGTDTQYF
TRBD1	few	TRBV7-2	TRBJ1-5	TGTGCCAGCAGCTTAGATGCGCGACAGGGAAATCAGCCCCAGCATTTT	CASSLDARQGNQPQHF
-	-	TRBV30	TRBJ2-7	TGTGCCTGTTCTAGCGAGGAGTTCGACGAGCAGTACTTC	CACSSEEFDEQYF
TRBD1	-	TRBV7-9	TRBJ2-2	TGTGCCAGCAGCTTCCGGGACAGGGGGCTCGGAACGAACACCGGGGAGCTGTTTTTT	CASSFRDRGLGTNTGELFF
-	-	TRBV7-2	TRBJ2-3	TGTGCCAGCAGAGTGCAGAGCGACTTGACCACAGATACGCAGTATTTT	CASRVQSDLTTDTQYF
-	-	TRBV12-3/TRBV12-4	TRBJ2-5	TGTGCCAGCAGTATGAGTCCGGAGGAGACCCAGTACTTC	CASSMSPEETQYF
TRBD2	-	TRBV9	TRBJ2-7	TGTGCCAGCAGTGTCTCACCGGGACTAGCCTACGAGCAGTACTTC	CASSVSPGLAYEQYF
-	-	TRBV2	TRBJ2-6	TGTGCCAGCATAGTCAGAGGCTCTGGGGCCAACGTCCTGACTTTC	CASIVRGSGANVLTF
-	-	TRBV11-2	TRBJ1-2	TGTGCCAGCAGCTTAGGGGATGCGCGTGCCTATGGCTACACCTTC	CASSLGDARAYGYTF
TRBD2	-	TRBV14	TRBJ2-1	TGTGCCAGCAGCCATCTTTGGGGGCGCACTAGCGGGAGGGTATCCTACAATGAGCAGTTCTTC	CASSHLWGRTSGRVSYNEQFF
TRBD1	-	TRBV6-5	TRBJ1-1	TGTGCCAGCATCAGACAGGGGAACACTGAAGCTTTCTTT	CASIRQGNTEAFF
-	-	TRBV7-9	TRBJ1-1	TGTGCCAGCAGCCTGACGTCGGCTTTCTTT	CASSLTSAFF
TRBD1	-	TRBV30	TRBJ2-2	TGTGCCTGGAGTGTCGGGGACAGTCACACCGGGGAGCTGTTTTTT	CAWSVGDSHTGELFF